The T cell receptor (beta chain) described here comes from a study of blood T cell repertoires in COVID-19. Study-level information: In each case, the material was cDNA or gDNA derived from T cells, B-cell-depleted T cells, or PBMCs.

The study drew participants aged about 18 to 89 years from 24 US areas. The protocol was immunoSEQ multiplex PCR, while the TCRdb copy is restricted to in-frame clones and leaves out a portion. The repertoire holds approximately 250,000 clones, with 80% to 95% as singletons. V gave up 1 base and J gave up 6 bases, with 15 bases separating them. The germline gives CDR1 SEHNR, CDR2 FQNEAQ (reference sequence). The CDR3 runs to 15 residues. The chain links TRBV7-9 to TRBJ1-1; D gene ambiguous. Sequencing was carried out using PBMCs or T cells enriched from blood (not recorded which). The receptor comes from a man aged 40-50 years who had been exposed to COVID-19. The CDR3 DNA sequence: TGTGCCAGCAGCTTAGGGAGCGGCAGGAGAGCTGAAGCTTTCTTT. It encodes CASSLGSGRRAEAFF.